These 7 T cell receptor beta chains originate from one sample sequenced in a study of radiotherapy plus CTLA-4 blockade in lung cancer. Sequenced by immunoSEQ multiplex PCR; TCRdb stores in-frame clones only, minus some. Among about 78,000 clones, 70% to 90% were seen once, and the ten largest hold around 1%. The sample in question was peripheral blood, obtained from a patient treated with radiotherapy plus ipilimumab. These receptors were taken from a human donor with non-small cell lung cancer who had stable disease on radiotherapy plus ipilimumab.

CDR3 DNA sequence: TGTGCCAGCTCACAGGGACCAGAAACCCTTGCAACTAATGAAAAACTGTTTTTT. This gives the protein CASSQGPETLATNEKLFF. The J gene is TRBJ1-4, the V gene TRBV18; weak D call: TRBD1 (5 bases). This CDR3 region has 18 residues. V shed 4 bases and J shed 0 bases, with 18 bases lying between them. Germline V gene sequence: CDR1 KGHSH, CDR2 LQKENI.

This clone came up once. This sequence joins TRBV28 and TRBJ1-3; D is unclear. The germline V gene has CDR1 MDHEN and CDR2 SYDVKM. There are 17 residues in the CDR3. The V gene lost 6 bases and the J gene lost 4 bases, with 22 bases spanning the gap. The CDR3 protein is CASRPHGPTSGGNTIYF. Here the CDR3 DNA reads TGTGCCAGCAGACCTCACGGACCGACCTCTGGGGGAAACACCATATATTTT. The variable domain in full, with the rest retrieved from reference TRBV28 and TRBJ1-3, is DVKVTQSSRYLVKRTGEKVFLECVQDMDHENMFWYRQDPGLGLRLIYFSYDVKMKEKGDIPEGYSVSREKKERFSLILESASTNQTSMYLCASRPHGPTSGGNTIYFGEGSWLTVV.

In this sample, this clone turned up a few times. This sequence joins TRBV14 and TRBJ2-2, with a tentative D call TRBD2 (5 bases). The V end was cut by 1 base, the J end by 6 bases, with 9 bases between. Germline CDR1 reads SGHDN; CDR2 reads FVKESK. This CDR3 contains 14 residues. DNA of the CDR3: TGTGCCAGCAGCCAAGTTAGGCGGGCCGGGGAGCTGTTTTTT. Its translation is CASSQVRRAGELFF.

As DNA, the CDR3 is TGTGCCAGCAGTTACTTCGGGTACACTGAAGCTTTCTTT. It codes for CASSYFGYTEAFF. J is TRBJ1-1 and V is TRBV6-5, with D hard to call. Germline CDR1 is MNHEY and CDR2 is SVGAGI. V dropped 1 base and J dropped 3 bases, with 6 bases sitting between them. The CDR3 covers 13 residues.

CDR3 DNA: TGTGCCAGCAGTGGGGGGGAAGACACTGAAGCTTTCTTT. Translation: CASSGGEDTEAFF. The rearrangement links TRBV6-4 to TRBJ1-1; the D gene is possibly TRBD1 (5 bases). Per germline, CDR1 MRHNA and CDR2 SNTAGT. There are 13 residues in the CDR3. V gave up 4 bases and J gave up 3 bases, with 9 bases separating them.

In its sample, this clone was seen once. This chain's CDR3 is CASSEGRGADGYTF. CDR3 DNA: TGTGCCAGCAGTGAAGGGAGGGGGGCGGATGGCTACACCTTC. The rearrangement joins TRBV2 to TRBJ1-2; D is possibly TRBD1 (6 bases). CDR1 and CDR2 (germline): SNHLY, FYNNEI. The CDR3 has 14 amino acids. V was pared by 1 base and J by 6 bases, with 12 bases between.

The gene calls are TRBV18 and TRBJ1-1; D ambiguous. In germline, CDR1 is KGHSH, CDR2 LQKENI. This CDR3 region has 14 residues. Trimming shortened V by 7 bases and J by 7 bases, and 19 bases separated the two germline ends. CDR3 sequence: CASLPGPANGEAFF. In DNA form, the CDR3 reads TGTGCCAGCTTACCCGGTCCGGCTAATGGTGAAGCTTTCTTT.